This T cell receptor beta chain is drawn from a study of control samples from healthy donors and cancer patients. The table came from immunoSEQ multiplex PCR; TCRdb's copy has only in-frame clones and leaves some out. The sample has 110,000 to 150,000 clones, about 89% seen once. Germline V gives CDR1 LNHDA, CDR2 SQIVND (reference sequence). This CDR3 contains 16 residues. The trim removed 5 bases at V and 5 bases at J, leaving 11 bases unmatched. V and J are TRBV19 and TRBJ1-5; 8 bases agree with TRBD1. This receptor was identified in a man aged 18 to 30 in good health. Sequencing input: blood. CDR3 protein: CASSRRPQGADQPQHF. The CDR3 bases are TGTGCCAGTAGTCGAAGACCCCAGGGGGCGGATCAGCCCCAGCATTTT.